The present T cell receptor (beta chain) was sequenced within a study of blood T cell repertoires in COVID-19. The data were produced by immunoSEQ multiplex PCR, yet TCRdb's version contains in-frame clones alone and is incomplete. The repertoire consists of a few hundred thousand clones, with 86% occurring once and the leading ten covering 3.8%. The sequence derives from a woman between 40 and 50 years old with acute COVID-19. Sequencing was carried out using PBMCs or T cells enriched from blood (not recorded which).

The CDR3 DNA is TGTGCCAGCAGCTTATATGCGGGAGACGGCCGTCAGAAGCAGTTCTTC. Translation: CASSLYAGDGRQKQFF. J is TRBJ2-1 and V is TRBV7-8; 7 nucleotides line up with TRBD2. Per the germline V gene, CDR1 is SGHVS and CDR2 is FQNEAQ. The ends lost 2 bases at V and 11 bases at J; junction bases unmatched: 15. The length of the CDR3 is 16 residues.